This entry concerns a single TCR beta chain. The target antigen is unknown. The sample belongs to a study of cytomegalovirus exposure and HLA in healthy donors. CDR1 MNHNS and CDR2 SASEGT come from the germline V gene. The V gene lost 10 bases and the J gene lost 3 bases, with 10 bases spanning the gap. The CDR3 has 13 residues. General study results and limits: Previous analysis showed most TCR beta V segments were productive about 87% or about 30% of the time. Rarity marked most TCR sequences, yet some public TCRs occurred in many donors.

Primers for the PCR totalled 60 Vbeta and 13 Jbeta. Original processing methods: There were about 88 million unique TCR beta chains by a later count, and 8.5 million to 14 million of them were shared. The protocol was immunoSEQ multiplex PCR, while the TCRdb copy is restricted to in-frame clones and leaves out a portion. For V, J and clone size, that table is used; D and trimming come from the DNA. The sample contains approximately 100,000 clones, 75% to 80% of which appear only once. This chain joins TRBV6-1 and TRBJ1-6, with a possible D match to TRBD1 (5 bases). The sequenced sample was PBMCs. This clonotype originated in a man aged 55 to 70 in good health and CMV-seropositive. In DNA form, the CDR3 reads TGTGCCACCCAGACAGTCTATAATTCACCCCTCCACTTT. Translated: CATQTVYNSPLHF.